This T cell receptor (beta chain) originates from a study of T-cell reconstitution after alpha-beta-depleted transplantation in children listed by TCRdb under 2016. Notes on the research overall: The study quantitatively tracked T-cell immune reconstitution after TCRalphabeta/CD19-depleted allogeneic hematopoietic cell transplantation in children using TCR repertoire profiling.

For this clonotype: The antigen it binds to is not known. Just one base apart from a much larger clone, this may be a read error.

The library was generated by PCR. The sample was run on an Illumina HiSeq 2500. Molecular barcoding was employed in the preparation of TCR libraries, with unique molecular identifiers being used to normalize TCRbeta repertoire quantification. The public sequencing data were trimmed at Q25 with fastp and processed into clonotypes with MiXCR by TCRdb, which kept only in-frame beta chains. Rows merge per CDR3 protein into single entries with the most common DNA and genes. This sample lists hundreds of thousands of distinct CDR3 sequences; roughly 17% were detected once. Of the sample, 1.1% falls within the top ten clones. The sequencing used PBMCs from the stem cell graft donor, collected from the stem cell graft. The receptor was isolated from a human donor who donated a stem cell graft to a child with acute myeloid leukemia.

The CDR3 region reads CASSYSMTSGADTQCF. The nucleotide sequence reads as follows: TGTGCCAGCAGTTACTCGATGACTAGCGGGGCAGATACGCAGTGTTTT. The chain links TRBV6-5 with TRBJ2-3, with TRBD2 identical over 11 junction bases. From its cysteine to its phenylalanine, the CDR3 spans 16 amino acids. CDR3 DNA only is kept here, 48 bases in frame from base 1. Reading the germline V gene gives CDR1 MNHEY and CDR2 SVGAGI.